The 22 T cell receptor beta chains below come from one sample, sequenced in a study of CXCR3-negative and CXCR3-positive naive CD8 T cells. These TCRs' antigens remain unknown. Findings of the study overall: CXCR3-positive naive cells had more hydrophobic TRB CDR3s than CXCR3-negative naive cells.

Libraries were UMI-labeled 5' RACE TRB cDNA. Reprocessing the 5' RACE reads, TCRdb reports a single entry for every CDR3 protein and omits DNA. Recorded here are about 89,000 distinct CDR3 sequences; the top ten clones represent 0.5% to 0.6%. Sequencing was done on a sample of naive CXCR3+ CD8+ T cells from blood. Subset: CD45RO-CCR7+CD27+CD95- naive CD8+ T cells expressing CXCR3 (TNR3+). The receptors originated from a human donor in good health. Some clones in this sample may be carry-over from other donors' samples.

The chain's CDR3 is CSARARGTYEQYF. The chain carries TRBV20-1 and TRBJ2-7; checking the TCRdb D call of TRBD1 is not possible without DNA. Per germline, CDR1 DFQATT and CDR2 SNEGSKA (reference sequence). CDR3 length: 13 residues.

The gene calls are TRBV5-5 and TRBJ2-1; no DNA is available, so the TRBD2 call from TCRdb remains unchecked. The CDR3 extends over 15 amino acids. Germline lookup yields CDR1 SGHKS and CDR2 YYEKEE (reference sequence). CDR3 in amino acids: CASSLASGDGNEQFF.

V is TRBV6-4 and J is TRBJ1-1; the D call of TRBD1 rests on TCRdb alone, since no DNA is present to check it. This CDR3 has 14 amino acids. The germline CDR1 and CDR2 sequences are MRHNA and SNTAGT. The CDR3 protein is CASSPTDGRTEAFF.

The chain is built from TRBV29-1 and TRBJ1-4; TCRdb's assignment of TRBD1 cannot be checked, as there is no DNA. There are 12 residues in the CDR3. Germline V gives CDR1 SQVTM, CDR2 ANQGSEA. The CDR3 loop is CSVVAGNEKLFF.

This rearrangement joins TRBV14 to TRBJ2-2; lacking DNA, the TRBD2 call made by TCRdb goes unchecked. CDR1 and CDR2 from the germline V gene are SGHDN and FVKESK. The CDR3 length is 13 residues. The CDR3 region is CASSQGWRRELFF.

This chain joins TRBV6-5 and TRBJ1-1. This CDR3 has 11 residues. Germline V gene sequence: CDR1 MNHEY, CDR2 SVGAGI. The CDR3 loop reads CASSSTTEAFF.

The chain combines TRBV7-9 with TRBJ2-3; TCRdb picks TRBD2, but there is no DNA to check that call. Germline assignment: CDR1 SEHNR and CDR2 FQNEAQ (reference sequence). The CDR3 consists of 17 residues. CDR3 region: CASSLSLATFGTDTQYF.

The gene calls are TRBV6-5 and TRBJ1-1; TCRdb calls TRBD1, which cannot be checked without DNA. The germline V gene encodes CDR1 MNHEY and CDR2 SVGAGI. This CDR3 contains 16 residues. The CDR3 protein is CASSYSTGGPNTEAFF.

V is TRBV28 and J is TRBJ1-1; TCRdb picks TRBD1, but there is no DNA to check that call. Per germline, CDR1 MDHEN and CDR2 SYDVKM. The CDR3 extends over 14 amino acids. This chain's CDR3 is CASSRDREETEAFF.

The chain links TRBV29-1 to TRBJ1-1. Germline-derived CDR1 and CDR2 are SQVTM and ANQGSEA. This CDR3 has 12 residues. Here the CDR3 reads CSVGKGGTEAFF.

The chain has TRBV10-3 and TRBJ1-5. Germline V CDR1 and CDR2: ENHRY, SYGVKD. CDR3 length: 14 residues. CDR3 amino acids: CAISDGDSNQPQHF.

This chain uses TRBV29-1 with TRBJ2-1; the D call of TRBD1 rests on TCRdb alone, since no DNA is present to check it. Germline CDR1 and CDR2: SQVTM and ANQGSEA. This CDR3 contains 15 residues. CDR3: CSVEGVQGESNEQFF.

The chain uses TRBV7-9 and TRBJ2-5. Germline loops: CDR1 SEHNR, CDR2 FQNEAQ (reference sequence). CDR3 length: 14 residues. The CDR3 here is CASSLSGHQETQYF.

The chain recombines TRBV29-1 with TRBJ1-2; TCRdb returns TRBD1, unconfirmable since there is no DNA. Looked up from germline, CDR1 is SQVTM and CDR2 is ANQGSEA. CDR3 length: 13 residues. CDR3 loop: CSVPETGDYGYTF.

V is TRBV9 and J is TRBJ2-3; TCRdb picks TRBD2, but there is no DNA to check that call. The CDR3 totals 14 residues. Germline CDR1 is SGDLS and CDR2 is YYNGEE. The CDR3 loop reads CASSVEAGTDTQYF. Combining the CDR3 with reference TRBV9 and TRBJ2-3 gives the whole variable domain DSGVTQTPKHLITATGQRVTLRCSPRSGDLSVYWYQQSLDQGLQFLIQYYNGEERAKGNILERFSAQQFPDLHSELNLSSLELGDSALYFCASSVEAGTDTQYFGPGTRLTVL.

J is TRBJ2-2 and V is TRBV12-3 or TRBV12-4. This CDR3 has 13 amino acids. CDR3 in amino acids: CASRPDHSGELFF.

CDR3 region: CASSSGTKYGYTF. The V gene is TRBV5-1, the J gene TRBJ1-2; no DNA is available, so the TRBD1 call from TCRdb remains unchecked. The CDR3 runs to 13 residues. CDR1 and CDR2 from the germline V gene are SGHRS and YFSETQ.

The J gene is TRBJ2-5, the V gene TRBV12-3 or TRBV12-4; TCRdb lists TRBD2, though no DNA is available to test this call. The CDR3 covers 13 residues. The CDR3 is CASSWALGETQYF.

The chain joins TRBV28 to TRBJ2-3; TCRdb's D call of TRBD2 is untestable without DNA. This CDR3 comprises 18 residues. Germline CDR1 is MDHEN and CDR2 is SYDVKM. The CDR3 loop reads CASSLRLAGGLGTDTQYF.

The gene calls are TRBV14 and TRBJ2-5. The CDR3 is 13 residues long. CDR1 SGHDN and CDR2 FVKESK come from the germline V gene. The CDR3: CASSFLIEETQYF.

V usage is TRBV6-2 or TRBV6-3 and J usage is TRBJ2-1. This CDR3 spans 13 amino acids. Germline lookup yields CDR1 MNHEY and CDR2 SVGEGT. The CDR3: CASNQGLYNEQFF.

The rearrangement joins TRBV29-1 to TRBJ2-2. The CDR3 spans 12 residues. Germline V gives CDR1 SQVTM, CDR2 ANQGSEA. This CDR3 is CSVHKLTGELFF.